This T cell receptor beta chain was observed in a study of cytomegalovirus exposure and HLA in healthy donors. Overall study results and limits: In a later analysis, compared with equally common non-associated chains, HLA-associated beta chains were more expanded. Previous analysis showed most TCR beta V segments were productive about 87% or about 30% of the time.

Primers included in the PCR were 60 Vbeta and 13 Jbeta primers. Profiled with immunoSEQ multiplex PCR; TCRdb holds only in-frame clones, not every one. This sample's clone table lists 150,000 to 200,000 clones. The CDR3 is 16 residues long. Trimming cost V 1 base and J 0 bases, with 12 bases left between them. Germline V gene sequence: CDR1 MGHRA, CDR2 YSYEKL. About this clone: Its antigen is unknown.

The sequence came from a woman between 55 and 75 years old in good health and CMV-seronegative. The chain uses TRBV4-1 and TRBJ1-1; possibly TRBD1 for D (6 bases). The source material was PBMCs. CDR3: CASSQVYRAMNTEAFF. The CDR3 DNA reads as TGCGCCAGCAGCCAAGTTTACAGGGCAATGAACACTGAAGCTTTCTTT.